Given below is one T cell receptor (beta chain) in context. Its antigen is undetermined. V shed 1 base and J shed 0 bases, with 9 bases lying between them. The CDR3 spans 15 residues. Germline V gives CDR1 SGHTA, CDR2 FQGNSA. A second PCR of 7 to 11 cycles used a sample-barcoded 5' primer and a J-beta primer mix. A template-switch adaptor that had 12 random nucleotides put a tag on each cDNA molecule. One entry per CDR3 protein results from TCRdb running MiXCR on the 5' RACE reads. The sample includes around 990,000 distinct CDR3 sequences, more than 30% of them seen just once. Every sample yielded at least 6.5 million isolated PBMCs. This entry comes from a study of blood T cells in healthy people across ages. Study conclusions and caveats: Calculation of diversity from one million T cells yielded estimates considered to be underestimates.

Material: blood. The receptor's source is a young man in good health. V gene TRBV7-2 combines with J gene TRBJ1-1, with D unresolved. Here the CDR3 reads CASSLGPNMNTEAFF. CDR3 coding DNA: TGTGCCAGCAGCTTAGGACCGAACATGAACACTGAAGCTTTCTTT.